This TCR beta chain derives from a study of blood T cells in healthy people across ages. Trimming removed 5 bases from V and 4 bases from J, with 9 bases in between. The germline V gene encodes CDR1 SEHNR and CDR2 FQNEAQ (reference sequence). The CDR3 contains 13 residues. Next came a second PCR, run for roughly 7 to 12 cycles, which used a sample-barcoded 5' primer along with a J-beta primer mix. TCRdb re-analysed the 5' RACE reads in MiXCR, keeping a single row per CDR3 protein. This table has 790,000 or so distinct CDR3 sequences, more than 55% appearing once. This chain connects TRBV7-9 to TRBJ1-5; D is unclear. The receptor's source is a middle-aged man in good health. Sequencing was done on a sample of blood. CDR3 region: CASSMDGNQPQHF. The CDR3 DNA sequence: TGTGCCAGCAGCATGGACGGTAATCAGCCCCAGCATTTT.